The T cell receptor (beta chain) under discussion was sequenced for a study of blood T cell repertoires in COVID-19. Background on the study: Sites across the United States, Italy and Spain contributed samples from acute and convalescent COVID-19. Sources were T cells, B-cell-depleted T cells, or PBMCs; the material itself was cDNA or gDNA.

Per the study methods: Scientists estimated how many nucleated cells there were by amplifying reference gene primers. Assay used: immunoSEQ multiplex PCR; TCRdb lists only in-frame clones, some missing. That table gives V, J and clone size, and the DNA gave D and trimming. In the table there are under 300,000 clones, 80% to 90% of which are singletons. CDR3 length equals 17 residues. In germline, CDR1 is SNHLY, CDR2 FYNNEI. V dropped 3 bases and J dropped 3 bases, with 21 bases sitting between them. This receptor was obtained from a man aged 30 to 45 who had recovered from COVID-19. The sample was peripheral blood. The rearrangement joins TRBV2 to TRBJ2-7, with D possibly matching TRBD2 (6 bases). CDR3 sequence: CASSEEGSFPLFYEQYF. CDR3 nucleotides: TGTGCCAGCAGTGAGGAGGGATCTTTCCCTCTATTCTACGAGCAGTACTTC.